This T cell receptor beta chain was recovered during a study of CD8 T cells in Susac syndrome. Reverse transcription of roughly 0.5 to 1 ug RNA was performed with random hexamers. TCRdb independently ran MiXCR on the immunoSEQ multiplex PCR reads; one entry per CDR3 protein. Among nearly 200,000 distinct CDR3 sequences listed, roughly 95% were seen once. Germline V gene data show CDR1 as GTSNPN and CDR2 as SVGIG (reference sequence). Trimming took 2 bases from V and 3 from J, leaving 10 bases between them. The CDR3 is 14 amino acids. Source material: CD4+ T cells from PBMCs. The TCR originated in a human donor with multiple sclerosis. This sequence joins TRBV30 and TRBJ1-4; D not certain. The CDR3 is CAWSQRIANEKLFF. CDR3 in DNA: TGTGCCTGGAGTCAGCGGATTGCTAATGAAAAACTGTTTTTT. Together with reference TRBV30 and TRBJ1-4, the CDR3 gives the full variable domain: SQTIHQWPATLVQPVGSPLSLECTVEGTSNPNLYWYRQAAGRGLQLLFYSVGIGQISSEVPQNLSASRPQDRQFILSSKKLLLSDSGFYLCAWSQRIANEKLFFGSGTQLSVL.